This T cell receptor beta chain was identified in a study of blood T cell repertoires in COVID-19. Study context: From T cells, B-cell-depleted T cells, or PBMCs came the material, which was cDNA or gDNA.

Shortly before study entry, within 2 weeks, exposed participants had met a COVID-19 case. Authors' methods: Amplification from reference gene primers served as the basis for estimated nucleated cell counts. Sequenced by immunoSEQ multiplex PCR; TCRdb stores in-frame clones only, minus some. The DNA gave D and trimming, while V, J and clone size come from that table. The data show over 200,000 clones, with about 90% seen just once and about 4% held by the top ten. Germline V CDR1 and CDR2: SGHTA, FQGNSA. V gave up 6 bases and J gave up 0 bases, with 15 bases separating them. The CDR3 loop spans 16 amino acids.

The material sequenced was PBMCs or T cells enriched from blood (not recorded which). The receptor's source is a woman in her twenties or thirties who had been exposed to COVID-19. The gene calls are TRBV7-2 and TRBJ2-4; tentatively, D is TRBD2 (5 bases). The CDR3: CASRSGPGRAKNIQYF. The CDR3 region has the DNA TGTGCCAGCAGGTCAGGACCGGGAAGAGCCAAAAACATTCAGTACTTC.